This TCR beta chain was captured in a study of shared clonotypes between healthy human individuals. Turning to the study itself: Aged between 18 and 49, the donors were a couple of women and a few men.

A note on this clone: The target antigen is unknown.

As originally analysed: As immunoSEQ supplied junction-only sequences (without quality scores), filtering differed. TCRdb keeps only in-frame clones here, not all; method: immunoSEQ multiplex PCR. The V and J calls and clone size were taken over from that table, and D and trimming were inferred from the DNA. The repertoire includes about 2.1 million clones, under 95% of them detected once, and over 1.5% sits in the top ten. The naive CD8 population came from CD45RO-negative cells selected for CCR7, without terminally differentiated effector memory CD45RA+ cells. Study-level results: Rarefaction showed that sequencing of sorted subsets was incomplete (despite large depth). Non-shared clonotypes showed lower generation probabilities than clonotypes common to all four donors.

This receptor was identified in a man aged 18 to 35 in good health. Some clones in this sample may be carry-over from other donors' samples. The sample comprised naive CD8+ T cells from PBMCs.

The CDR3 loop reads CASSISGGDYGYTF. CDR3 coding DNA: TGTGCCAGTAGTATCTCAGGGGGCGACTATGGCTACACCTTC. The genes are TRBV19 and TRBJ1-2; 8 bases line up with TRBD1. The ends lost 3 bases at V and 3 bases at J; junction bases unmatched: 3. The CDR3 spans 14 residues. CDR1 is LNHDA and CDR2 is SQIVND in the germline V gene (reference sequence).